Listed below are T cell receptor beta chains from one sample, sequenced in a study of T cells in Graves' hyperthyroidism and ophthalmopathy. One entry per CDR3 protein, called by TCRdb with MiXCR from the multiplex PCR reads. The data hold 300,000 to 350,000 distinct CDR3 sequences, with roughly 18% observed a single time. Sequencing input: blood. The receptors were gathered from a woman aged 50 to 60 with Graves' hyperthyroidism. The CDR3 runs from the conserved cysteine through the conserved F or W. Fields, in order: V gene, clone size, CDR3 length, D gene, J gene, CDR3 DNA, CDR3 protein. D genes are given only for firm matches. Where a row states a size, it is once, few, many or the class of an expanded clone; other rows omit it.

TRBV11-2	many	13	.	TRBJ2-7	TGTGCCAGCAGCCCTGATGCAGGCTACGAGCAGTACTTC	CASSPDAGYEQYF
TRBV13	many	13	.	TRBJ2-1	TGTGCCAGCAGCGATCGGACAGACAATGAGCAGTTCTTC	CASSDRTDNEQFF
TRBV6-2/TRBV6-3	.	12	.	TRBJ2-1	TGTGCCAGCAAACAGGTCTCGGATGAGCAGTTCTTC	CASKQVSDEQFF
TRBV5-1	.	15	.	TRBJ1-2	TGCGCCAGCAGCTTGGGGGGAGAAGCATACTATGGCTACACCTTC	CASSLGGEAYYGYTF
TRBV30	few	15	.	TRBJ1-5	TGTGCCTGGAGTTCCGGGCTGGGGGTGGATCAGCCCCAGCATTTT	CAWSSGLGVDQPQHF
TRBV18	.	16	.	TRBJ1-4	TGTGCCAGCTCACCTCGGGACCCCGCAGCTAATGAAAAACTGTTTTTT	CASSPRDPAANEKLFF
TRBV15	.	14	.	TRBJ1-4	TGTGCCACCAGCAGAGACAGGGGAAACGAAAAACTGTTTTTT	CATSRDRGNEKLFF
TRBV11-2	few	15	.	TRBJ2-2	TGTGCCAGCAGCTTAACAGGGAATTCGGGCGGGGAGCTGTTTTTT	CASSLTGNSGGELFF
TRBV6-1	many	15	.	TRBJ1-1	TGTGCCAGCAGTGACCAGGGGAGGCTAGACACTGAAGCTTTCTTT	CASSDQGRLDTEAFF
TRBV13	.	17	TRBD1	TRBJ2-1	TGTGCCAGCAGCACCCGGACAGGGGAGGGCTCCTACAATGAGCAGTTCTTC	CASSTRTGEGSYNEQFF
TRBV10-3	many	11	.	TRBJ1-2	TGTGCCATCAGTGATGGAGACGGCTACACCTTC	CAISDGDGYTF
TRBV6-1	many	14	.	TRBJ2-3	TGTGCCAGCAGTTGGGCCAAAAGGGGAGATACGCAGTATTTT	CASSWAKRGDTQYF
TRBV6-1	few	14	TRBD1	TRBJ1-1	TGTGCCAGCAGCCGACAGGGGGATAATCCTGAAGCTTTCTTT	CASSRQGDNPEAFF
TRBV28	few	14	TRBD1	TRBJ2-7	TGTGCCAGCACCCAACAGGGGCTGGGAGACGGGCAGTACTTC	CASTQQGLGDGQYF
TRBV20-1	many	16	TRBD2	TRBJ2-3	TGCAGTGTCGTCCCCCCCGCGGGGGGGGGCACAGATACGCAGTATTTT	CSVVPPAGGGTDTQYF